The source of this TCR beta chain is a study of blood T cell repertoires in COVID-19. About the research overall: The United States, Italy and Spain provided the acute and convalescent COVID-19 samples. PBMCs, B-cell-depleted T cells, or T cells provided the cDNA or gDNA that made up the material.

CDR3 size: 13 residues. Trimming took 7 bases from V and 4 from J, leaving 8 bases between them. Authors' data handling: Estimation of nucleated cell counts relied on the amplification of reference gene primers. TCRdb's table, derived via immunoSEQ multiplex PCR, lists solely in-frame clones and lacks some. V and J calls and clone size are as listed in that table; D and trimming were resolved from the DNA. The sample shows some 260,000 clones, 88% of them seen only once. The source is a woman in her 40s who had recovered from COVID-19. Sequencing was done on a sample of peripheral blood. The V gene is TRBV12-3 or TRBV12-4, the J gene TRBJ1-6; D is uncertain. CDR3 loop: CASNREYNSPLHF. As DNA, the CDR3 is TGTGCCAGCAACAGAGAATATAATTCACCCCTCCACTTT.